The T cell receptor (beta chain) under discussion was sequenced for a study of cytomegalovirus exposure and HLA in healthy donors (dated by TCRdb to about 2017). General notes on the study: In an earlier analysis of under 750 of the donors, 276 Gb of sequence data and 120 million or so unique TCR beta sequences from 150 million to 200 million T cells were reported. An early release that covered roughly 600 HLA-typed donors contained approximately 300 gigabases of sequencing data and around 85 million unique TCR sequences. Of the approximately 400 genotyped donors, 81% fell in the genetic ancestry cluster associated with self-reported Caucasian donors. The aim of the study was to test whether cataloging public T cell receptors could identify signatures of past pathogen exposure. The study used immunosequencing to profile the T cell repertoires of approximately 690 subjects and linked those repertoires to cytomegalovirus serostatus. Along with the roughly 710-subject first cohort, a separate validation cohort of over a hundred different subjects was used. To predict cytomegalovirus infection status, the study combined high-throughput TCR immunosequencing, statistical association of individual TCRs with disease status, and machine learning. In a later analysis, previously published TCR beta repertoires from roughly 710 donors were re-analyzed and high-resolution HLA genotyping was added so that TCR occurrence patterns could be studied. Rather than drawing on any new phenotypic data, the later analysis identified candidate immune exposures from TCR beta sequences and the way those sequences occurred across donors. An earlier analysis of more than 450 of the donors used high-throughput TCR beta sequencing to judge whether each TCR beta V gene segment behaved as functional or pseudogenic. Donor age, sex, ethnicity and CMV serostatus were compiled together with the repertoire data. A later genetic analysis took genome-wide SNP genotypes for 398 of the 666 donors and used that subset as a discovery cohort. Every discovery cohort repertoire had been produced on one sequencing platform. Both class I and class II loci were covered by HLA typing, at four-digit resolution. Typing coverage varied by locus: roughly 620-640 donors for A, B, C, DRB1 and DQB1; approximately 520 for DQA1; about 590 for DPA1; 450 to 480 for DPB1. A handful of DR-DQ haplotypes were handled as single units for association and clustering because linkage in the cohort was strong. Among almost 400 genotyped donors of the cohort, an average of about 240,000 unique TCR beta nucleotide sequences were sequenced per donor, around 18% of them non-productive. Study-wide findings and limitations: Roughly uniform sequencing depth across donors was assumed in presence/absence analyses, although this assumption may not hold. A later analysis associated 16,951 TCR beta sequences with specific HLA alleles at a false discovery rate of 0.05. In a later analysis, several top co-occurrence clusters were reported to appear linked to parvovirus B19, influenza, CMV and Epstein-Barr virus. Immune exposure information for the cohort was limited to CMV serostatus. A further reported finding was that TCR beta sequences accurately predicted the HLA-A and HLA-B alleles for most subjects in the first cohort. Most CMV-associated TCR beta chains appeared to be HLA-restricted in a later analysis, and the HLA associations seemed to be driven largely by CMV exposure. The study listed approximately 150 TCR beta chains as associated with cytomegalovirus. V-gene and J-gene trimming of TCR beta chains was associated with a missense DCLRE1C variant in a later genetic analysis, and the association was replicated in an independent cohort. Cytomegalovirus status was reported to be diagnosed by the classifier with high specificity and sensitivity in both the original and validation cohorts. The cohort was sequenced for TCR beta chains only, and without alpha or paired-chain data the features that could be detected were limited. In a later genetic analysis, fewer N-insertions in productive TCRs were reported among donors in an Asian-associated ancestry cluster than the approximately 670-donor mean. Because HLA typing was missing for some donors at each locus, association tests included only the typed subset. In vitro tests confirmed that three of the cytomegalovirus-associated TCR beta chains recognize cytomegalovirus antigens. While some public TCRs were present in many individuals, most TCR sequences turned up only very rarely across donors. When HLA alleles, especially DR and DQ, strongly co-occurred, TCR associations were difficult to assign to individual alleles. Correlated functional status among segregating V segments might reflect linkage disequilibrium, but an unknown experimental factor could not be ruled out. According to the authors, the approach could potentially be generalized to other disease states and immunological phenotypes. The earlier analysis of 587 of the donors excluded 15 to 20 rarely observed V segments, including chromosome 9 orphons, because counts were too low. A cluster of highly shared sequence variants was judged likely to represent a technical artifact of the sequencing pipeline. Compared with equally common non-associated chains, HLA-associated TCR beta chains in a later analysis were more clonally expanded and had lower generation probabilities. Some IMGT-functional V segments, including TRBV6-2 and TRBV6-3, could not be told apart with the 87-base-pair reads, so those segments were excluded. Broadly in line with IMGT annotations, most TCR beta V segments showed up in productive rearrangements about 87% or about 30% of the time in an earlier analysis of some 590 of the donors. According to a later analysis, TCR association rates differed among HLA loci, with DRB1 alleles showing the most associated TCRs and HLA-C alleles showing the fewest.

To prepare the library, the immunoSEQ multiplex PCR assay was applied. For the multiplex PCR, a mixture combining 60 forward primers for TCR Vbeta segments and 13 reverse primers for TCR Jbeta segments was used. The CDR3 region of rearranged TCR beta genes was amplified from genomic DNA with a multiplex PCR assay. The amplified TCR beta libraries were sequenced on the Illumina HiSeq System as 87-base-pair reads. The authors processed their data as follows. A later analysis counted approximately 84 million unique TCR beta chains across the 650 to 700 repertoires, and around 9.9 million of these chains were shared by at least two donors. Raw reads were error-corrected and collapsed into unique sequences by a nearest-neighbor algorithm in which closely related sequences were merged to remove PCR and sequencing errors. CDR3 sequences were aligned to IMGT reference sequences to assign V, D and J gene segments. Each retained sequence needed at least a six-nucleotide match to both a V gene segment and a J gene segment. Rearrangements were called productive when the CDR3 lacked stop codons and stayed in frame with V and J; all others were non-productive. Following IMGT convention, CDR3 was defined as the stretch from the second conserved V-encoded cysteine up to the conserved J-encoded phenylalanine. Sequences without an unambiguous match to a single V gene segment were excluded from the earlier analysis of a few hundred of the donors. An earlier analysis of 587 of the donors classified V segments as functional when productive rearrangements were above 56.7% and as segregating when the standard deviation between donors was above 5%. A statistical classification framework was built to diagnose cytomegalovirus status from the catalog of TCR beta chain sequences. In a later analysis, V and J genes were assigned by comparing TCR nucleotide sequences against IMGT/GENE-DB human TR gene sequences. A later analysis assigned CDR3 sequences and most-parsimonious VDJ recombination scenarios with the TCRdist pipeline. A later analysis defined each TCR beta chain by its CDR3 amino acid sequence plus V-gene family, and excluded reads lacking a unique V-gene family. As a way to deal with suspected cross-contamination and a sequencing artifact, a later analysis dropped 592 nucleotide sequences that were highly shared and had low generation probability. A later analysis calculated a clonal expansion index for each public chain from normalized within-repertoire ranks of inferred template counts. In a later analysis, generation probabilities were computed using a VDJ recombination model fitted to out-of-frame rearrangements, and the results were checked against IGoR. In a later analysis, hypergeometric tests were used to score TCR-TCR, TCR-HLA and TCR-CMV co-occurrence, with a repertoire-size bias correction applied to TCR pairs. To estimate false discovery rates, a later analysis permuted the HLA or CMV assignments 20 times. In a later analysis, co-occurring TCRs were grouped using DBSCAN, and TCRdist sequence similarity was added for clustering within HLA-allele-positive subsets. Co-occurrence clustering excluded repertoires with fewer than 30,000 or more than 120,000 public chains, plus five with anomalous nucleotide sharing. What TCRdb holds here is the immuneACCESS table cut down to in-frame rearrangements. Part of the clones is not present; checked against another copy, under half of the missing clones reflect an unresolved V gene, and the others are unexplained. That table gives V, J and clone size, and the DNA gave D and trimming. The sample records 170,000 or so clones, around four fifths of which are singletons. In total, the top ten clones hold roughly 1.6% of the sample.

The cohort was made up of approximately 700 healthy bone marrow donors. At the time of sampling, all cohort members were nominally healthy, though unrecorded immune exposures were likely present. The donor tested CMV seronegative, placing the donor among the roughly 350 seronegative members of the cohort. A peripheral blood sample was collected from each donor, and TCR beta sequencing was performed on peripheral blood mononuclear cells. Genomic DNA extraction from the blood cell samples was performed with the Qiagen DNeasy Blood Extraction Kit. About this clone: No antigen is known for it. Base-call qualities are not available, and no considerably larger clone is one nucleotide away.

The V and J ends are trimmed by 0 bases and 7 bases, leaving 11 bases between them. Reading the germline V gene gives CDR1 SGDLS and CDR2 YYNGEE. The CDR3 holds 14 amino acids from the cysteine to the phenylalanine. Left in the record is the CDR3 DNA by itself, 42 bases read in frame from the first base. The receptor's source is a man in his fifties or sixties in good health and CMV-seronegative. This receptor chain uses TRBV9 and TRBJ2-1; the D gene is unclear. Sequencing input: PBMCs. Here the CDR3 is given as CASSVVQAYNEQFF. The nucleotides read TGTGCCAGCAGCGTAGTTCAGGCTTATAATGAGCAGTTCTTC.